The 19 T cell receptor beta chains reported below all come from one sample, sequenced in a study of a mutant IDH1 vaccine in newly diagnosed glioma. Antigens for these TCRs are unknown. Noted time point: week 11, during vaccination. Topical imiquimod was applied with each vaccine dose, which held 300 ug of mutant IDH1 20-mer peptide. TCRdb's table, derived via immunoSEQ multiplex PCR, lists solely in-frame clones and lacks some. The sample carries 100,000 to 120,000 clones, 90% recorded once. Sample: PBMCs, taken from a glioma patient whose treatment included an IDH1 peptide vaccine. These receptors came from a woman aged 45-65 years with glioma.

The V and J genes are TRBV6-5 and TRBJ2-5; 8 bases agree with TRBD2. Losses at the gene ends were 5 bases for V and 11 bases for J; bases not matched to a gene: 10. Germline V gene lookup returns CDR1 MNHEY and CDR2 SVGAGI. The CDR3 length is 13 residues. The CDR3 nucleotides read TGTGCCAGCAGTCACCGGACTAGCTGGGAGCAGTACTTC. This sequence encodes CASSHRTSWEQYF.

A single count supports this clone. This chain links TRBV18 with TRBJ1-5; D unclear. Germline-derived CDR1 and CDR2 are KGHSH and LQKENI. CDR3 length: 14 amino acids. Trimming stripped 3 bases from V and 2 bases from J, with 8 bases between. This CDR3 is CASSPGIGNQPQHF. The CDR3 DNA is TGTGCCAGCTCACCCGGGATCGGCAATCAGCCCCAGCATTTT. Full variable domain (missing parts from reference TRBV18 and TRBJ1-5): NAGVMQNPRHLVRRRGQEARLRCSPMKGHSHVYWYRQLPEEGLKFMVYLQKENIIDESGMPKERFSAEFPKEGPSILRIQQVVRGDSAAYFCASSPGIGNQPQHFGDGTRLSIL.

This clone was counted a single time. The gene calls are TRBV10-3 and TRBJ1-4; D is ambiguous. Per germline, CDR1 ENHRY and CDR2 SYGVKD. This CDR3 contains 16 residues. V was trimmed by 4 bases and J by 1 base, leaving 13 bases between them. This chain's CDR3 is CAISGSAVGTNEKLFF. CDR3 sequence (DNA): TGTGCCATCAGTGGATCCGCGGTTGGAACTAATGAAAAACTGTTTTTT.

This chain's CDR3 is CASSPRLAGAFYNEQFF. The CDR3, as DNA: TGTGCCAGCAGTCCCCGACTAGCGGGAGCTTTCTACAATGAGCAGTTCTTC. This chain connects TRBV27 to TRBJ2-1; 12 nucleotides line up with TRBD2. There are 17 residues in the CDR3. V was pared by 5 bases and J by 3 bases, with 8 bases of the junction left unmatched. Germline values: CDR1 MNHEY, CDR2 SMNVEV (reference sequence).

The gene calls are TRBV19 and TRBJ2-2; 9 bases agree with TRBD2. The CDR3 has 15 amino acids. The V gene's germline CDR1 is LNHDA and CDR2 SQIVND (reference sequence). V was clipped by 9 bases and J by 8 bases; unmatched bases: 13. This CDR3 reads CASRRSSGRPGELFF. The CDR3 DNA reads TGTGCCAGCCGTCGAAGTAGCGGGAGACCGGGGGAGCTGTTTTTT.

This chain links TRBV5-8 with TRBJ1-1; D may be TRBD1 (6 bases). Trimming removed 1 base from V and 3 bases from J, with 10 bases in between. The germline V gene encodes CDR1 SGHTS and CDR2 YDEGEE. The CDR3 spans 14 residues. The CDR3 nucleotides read TGTGCCAGCAGCTTGTTGGGGGCGTACACTGAAGCTTTCTTT. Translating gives CASSLLGAYTEAFF.

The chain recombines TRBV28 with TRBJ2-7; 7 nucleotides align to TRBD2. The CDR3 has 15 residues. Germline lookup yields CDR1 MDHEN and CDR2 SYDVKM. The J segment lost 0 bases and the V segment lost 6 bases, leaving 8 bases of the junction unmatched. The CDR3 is CASRPSGAISYEQYF. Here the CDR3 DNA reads TGTGCCAGCAGACCTAGCGGAGCAATCTCCTACGAGCAGTACTTC.

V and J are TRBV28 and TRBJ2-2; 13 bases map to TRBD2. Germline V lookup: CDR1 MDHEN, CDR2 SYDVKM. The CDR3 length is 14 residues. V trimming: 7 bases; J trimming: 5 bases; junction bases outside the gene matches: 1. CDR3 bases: TGTGCCAGCACACTAGCGGGAGGGACCGGGGAGCTGTTTTTT. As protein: CASTLAGGTGELFF. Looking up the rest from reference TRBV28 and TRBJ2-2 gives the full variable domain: DVKVTQSSRYLVKRTGEKVFLECVQDMDHENMFWYRQDPGLGLRLIYFSYDVKMKEKGDIPEGYSVSREKKERFSLILESASTNQTSMYLCASTLAGGTGELFFGEGSRLTVL.

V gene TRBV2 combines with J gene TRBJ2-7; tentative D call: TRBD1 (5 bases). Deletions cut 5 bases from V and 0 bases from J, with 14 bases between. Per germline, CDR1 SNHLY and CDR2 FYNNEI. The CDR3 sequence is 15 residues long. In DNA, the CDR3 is TGTGCCAGCAGTCCGACAGTCTTTCTCTCCTACGAGCAGTACTTC. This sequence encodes CASSPTVFLSYEQYF.

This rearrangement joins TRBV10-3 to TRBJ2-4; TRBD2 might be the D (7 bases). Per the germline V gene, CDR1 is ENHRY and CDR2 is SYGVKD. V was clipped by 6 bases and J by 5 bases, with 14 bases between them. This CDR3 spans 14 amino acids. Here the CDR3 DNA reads TGTGCCATCAGCGACCGGGGGGCCGAAAACATTCAGTACTTC. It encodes CAISDRGAENIQYF.

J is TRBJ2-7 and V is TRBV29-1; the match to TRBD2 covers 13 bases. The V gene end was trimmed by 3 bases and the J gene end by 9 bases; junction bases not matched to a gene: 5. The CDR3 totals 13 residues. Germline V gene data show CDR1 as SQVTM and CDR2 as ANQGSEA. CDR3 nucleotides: TGCAGCGTTGATACTAGCGGGAGGGGGATGCAGTACTTC. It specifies CSVDTSGRGMQYF.

The CDR3 bases are TGCAGCGTTGTTCCGGGGGCGGGAGGGGCAAACACTGAAGCTTTCTTT. Residues: CSVVPGAGGANTEAFF. The chain links TRBV29-1 to TRBJ1-1, with D tentatively TRBD1 (6 bases). Germline CDR1 and CDR2: SQVTM and ANQGSEA. Between the trimmed V and J ends, which lost 4 bases and 2 bases, there was a span of 20 bases. The CDR3 has 16 residues.

In DNA, the CDR3 is TGTGCCAGCGAGGACAGGGGGTACAATGAGCAGTTCTTC. This sequence encodes CASEDRGYNEQFF. V gene TRBV2 combines with J gene TRBJ2-1; 10 bases are shared with TRBD1. V was pared by 8 bases and J by 4 bases, with 2 bases of the junction left unmatched. CDR1 and CDR2 from the germline V gene are SNHLY and FYNNEI. The CDR3 runs to 13 residues. The complete variable domain, with remaining parts taken from reference TRBV2 and TRBJ2-1, reads EPEVTQTPSHQVTQMGQEVILRCVPISNHLYFYWYRQILGQKVEFLVSFYNNEISEKSEIFDDQFSVERPDGSNFTLKIRSTKLEDSAMYFCASEDRGYNEQFFGPGTRLTVL.

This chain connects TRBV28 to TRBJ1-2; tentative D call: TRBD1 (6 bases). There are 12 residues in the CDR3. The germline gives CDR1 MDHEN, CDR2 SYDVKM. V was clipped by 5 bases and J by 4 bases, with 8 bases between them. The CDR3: CASSRTVYGYTF. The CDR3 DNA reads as TGTGCCAGCAGTCGGACAGTCTATGGCTACACCTTC.

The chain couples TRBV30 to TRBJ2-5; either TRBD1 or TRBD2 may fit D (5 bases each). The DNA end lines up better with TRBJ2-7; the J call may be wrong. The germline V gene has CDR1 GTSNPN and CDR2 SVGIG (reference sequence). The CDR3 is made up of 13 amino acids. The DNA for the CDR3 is TGTGCCTGGGGCCGGGACCCCTCCTACGAGCAGTACTTC. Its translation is CAWGRDPSYEQYF.

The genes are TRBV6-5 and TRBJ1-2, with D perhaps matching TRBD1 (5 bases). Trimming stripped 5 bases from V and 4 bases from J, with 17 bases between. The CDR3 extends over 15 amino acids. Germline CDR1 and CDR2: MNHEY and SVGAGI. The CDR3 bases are TGTGCCAGCAGTAGCGCCGGGACGGACATCTATGGCTACACCTTC. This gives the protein CASSSAGTDIYGYTF.

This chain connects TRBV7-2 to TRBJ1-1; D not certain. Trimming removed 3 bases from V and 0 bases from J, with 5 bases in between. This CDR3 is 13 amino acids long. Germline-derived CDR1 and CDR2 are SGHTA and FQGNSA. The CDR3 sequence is CASSFRLNTEAFF. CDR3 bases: TGTGCCAGCAGCTTCAGGTTGAACACTGAAGCTTTCTTT.

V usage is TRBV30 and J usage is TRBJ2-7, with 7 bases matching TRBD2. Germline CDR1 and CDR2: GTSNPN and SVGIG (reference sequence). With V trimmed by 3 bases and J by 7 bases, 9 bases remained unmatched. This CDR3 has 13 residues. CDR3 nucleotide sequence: TGTGCCTGGAGGGTGGGGCCCGGGAGGGAGCAGTACTTC. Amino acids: CAWRVGPGREQYF.

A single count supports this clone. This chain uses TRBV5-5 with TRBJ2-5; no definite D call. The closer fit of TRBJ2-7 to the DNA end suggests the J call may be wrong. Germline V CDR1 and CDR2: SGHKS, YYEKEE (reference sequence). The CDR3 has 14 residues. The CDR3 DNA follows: TGTGCCAGCAGCTTGGATTATGGGCCCTACGAGCAGTACTTC. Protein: CASSLDYGPYEQYF.